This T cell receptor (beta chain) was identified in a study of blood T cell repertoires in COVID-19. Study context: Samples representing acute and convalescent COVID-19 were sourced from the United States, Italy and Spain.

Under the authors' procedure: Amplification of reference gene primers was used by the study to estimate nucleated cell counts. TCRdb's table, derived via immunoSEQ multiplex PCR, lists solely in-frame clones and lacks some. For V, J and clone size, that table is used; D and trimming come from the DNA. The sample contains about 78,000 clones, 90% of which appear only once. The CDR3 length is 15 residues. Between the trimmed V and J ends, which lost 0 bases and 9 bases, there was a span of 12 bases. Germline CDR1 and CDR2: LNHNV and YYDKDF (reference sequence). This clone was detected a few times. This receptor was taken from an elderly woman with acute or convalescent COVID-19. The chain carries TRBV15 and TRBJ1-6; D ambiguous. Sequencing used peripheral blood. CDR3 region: CATSRDQEGGSPLHF. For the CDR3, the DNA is TGTGCCACCAGCAGAGATCAAGAGGGTGGTTCACCCCTCCACTTT.